Following are 30 T cell receptor beta chains from one sample sequenced in a study of blood T cell repertoires in COVID-19 (dated by TCRdb to 2019 to 2021). The library was produced with the immunoSEQ multiplex PCR assay. Held by TCRdb, this immuneACCESS table contains in-frame sequences only and omits some clones. Under half of the omission traces to an unresolved V gene where checked; the cause of the rest is unknown. The sample table lists a few hundred thousand clones, about 88% of them with a count of one. The ten most abundant clones make up 12% of the sample. Sequencing was performed on peripheral blood. These receptors all stem from a woman aged 60-70 years with acute or convalescent COVID-19.

This chain connects TRBV10-3 to TRBJ2-2; TRBD1 agrees at 9 bases. In germline, CDR1 is ENHRY, CDR2 SYGVKD. Unmatched junction bases numbered 11, after V lost 11 bases and J lost 7 bases. The CDR3 sequence is 14 residues long. The CDR3 nucleotides are TGTGCCTACCGCAAGGGACAGGGAGACGGGGAGCTGTTTTTT. Protein product: CAYRKGQGDGELFF.

Here the CDR3 DNA reads TGTGCCAGCAGTGAACGGGTCCAATCCTACGAGCAGTACTTC. Its protein product is CASSERVQSYEQYF. The rearrangement links TRBV6-1 to TRBJ2-7; D unclear. Trimming stripped 2 bases from V and 1 base from J, with 9 bases between. This CDR3 spans 14 amino acids. Germline V gives CDR1 MNHNS, CDR2 SASEGT.

The rearrangement links TRBV27 to TRBJ1-3, with 8 nucleotides matching TRBD1. This CDR3 contains 17 residues. The ends lost 2 bases at V and 2 bases at J; junction bases unmatched: 8. The germline CDR1 and CDR2 sequences are MNHEY and SMNVEV (reference sequence). For the CDR3, the DNA is TGTGCCAGCAGTTTAAGGGCGCAGGGGGCTGCTGGAAACACCATATATTTT. Translation gives CASSLRAQGAAGNTIYF.

This clone was seen just once. The rearrangement uses TRBV29-1 and TRBJ2-7, with TRBD1 matching 10 bases. Germline V lookup: CDR1 SQVTM, CDR2 ANQGSEA. This CDR3 has 15 amino acids. The V segment lost 3 bases and the J segment 3 bases; nucleotides outside the gene matches: 8. The CDR3: CSVESQGQGFYEQYF. Here the CDR3 DNA reads TGCAGCGTTGAGTCACAGGGACAGGGGTTCTACGAGCAGTACTTC.

The chain couples TRBV5-6 to TRBJ2-7; perhaps TRBD1 as D (6 bases). The CDR3 is made up of 15 amino acids. Germline loops: CDR1 SGHDT, CDR2 YYEEEE. V lost 1 base, J lost 1 base, and 12 bases lay in between. For the CDR3, the DNA is TGTGCCAGCAGCTTGCGTGGCAGGGGATCCTACGAGCAGTACTTC. It encodes CASSLRGRGSYEQYF.

The chain couples TRBV5-8 to TRBJ1-4; no clear D gene. Trimming shortened V by 4 bases and J by 8 bases, and 6 bases separated the two germline ends. In germline, CDR1 is SGHTS, CDR2 YDEGEE. CDR3 length equals 11 residues. The DNA of the CDR3 is TGTGCCAGCAGCCCTAGGGAAAAACTGTTTTTT. Translated: CASSPREKLFF.

The chain uses TRBV9 and TRBJ2-4, with TRBD2 matching 13 bases. CDR1 is SGDLS and CDR2 is YYNGEE in the germline V gene. This CDR3 is built from 17 residues. V lost 4 bases, J lost 8 bases, and 12 bases stayed unmatched. CDR3 in DNA: TGTGCCAGCAGCCCACCCCGGACTAGCGGGGGCAAGGACATTCAGTACTTC. This translates into CASSPPRTSGGKDIQYF.

The gene calls are TRBV9 and TRBJ2-2, with D possibly TRBD1 on 5 matching bases. The CDR3 runs 15 residues. V was trimmed by 0 bases and J by 2 bases, leaving 8 bases between them. CDR1 SGDLS and CDR2 YYNGEE come from the germline V gene. The CDR3 reads CASSVDQGNTGELFF. CDR3 nucleotide sequence: TGTGCCAGCAGCGTAGATCAGGGCAACACCGGGGAGCTGTTTTTT.

The J gene is TRBJ2-7, the V gene TRBV7-2; D gene ambiguous. Germline values: CDR1 SGHTA, CDR2 FQGNSA. Trimming took 5 bases from V and 4 from J, leaving 12 bases between them. The length of the CDR3 is 13 residues. Here the CDR3 reads CASSGGAIYEQYF. The CDR3 region has the DNA TGTGCCAGCAGCGGCGGTGCAATTTACGAGCAGTACTTC.

This chain connects TRBV7-3 to TRBJ2-5, with 9 bases identical to TRBD1. The junction had 4 bases not matched to a gene; V was cut back by 5 bases and J by 6 bases. Germline V CDR1 and CDR2: SGHTA, FQGTGA. There are 13 residues in the CDR3. The CDR3 nucleotides are TGTGCCAGCAGCGGGGACAGGGAACAGACCCAGTACTTC. Translated: CASSGDREQTQYF.

The V gene is TRBV5-1, the J gene TRBJ1-2, with 7 nucleotides matching TRBD1. V trimming: 4 bases; J trimming: 1 base; junction bases outside the gene matches: 4. The CDR3 spans 14 residues. Germline V gene lookup returns CDR1 SGHRS and CDR2 YFSETQ. Here the CDR3 reads CASSLRQGNYGYTF. The DNA for the CDR3 is TGCGCCAGCAGCCTACGACAGGGTAACTATGGCTACACCTTC.

The chain has TRBV5-5 and TRBJ1-1; D is unclear. V lost 1 base and J 3 bases, leaving 13 bases between the germline ends. The CDR3 has 15 amino acids. Germline V lookup: CDR1 SGHKS, CDR2 YYEKEE (reference sequence). CDR3 residues: CASSLSEVADTEAFF. CDR3 sequence (DNA): TGTGCCAGCAGCTTGAGTGAAGTTGCGGACACTGAAGCTTTCTTT.

V and J are TRBV18 and TRBJ1-3, with 7 bases matching TRBD1. The trim removed 2 bases at V and 0 bases at J, leaving 4 bases unmatched. This CDR3 spans 16 amino acids. Germline V gene data show CDR1 as KGHSH and CDR2 as LQKENI. The CDR3 is CASSPATGSSGNTIYF. CDR3 coding DNA: TGTGCCAGCTCACCAGCGACAGGGAGCTCTGGAAACACCATATATTTT.

The rearrangement joins TRBV6-5 to TRBJ1-2; D uncertain. V shed 6 bases and J shed 4 bases, with 9 bases lying between them. Germline V gene lookup returns CDR1 MNHEY and CDR2 SVGAGI. The CDR3 covers 12 residues. CDR3 region: CASRLLSYGYTF. The CDR3 bases are TGTGCCAGCAGACTTCTATCCTATGGCTACACCTTC.

The V and J genes are TRBV5-6 and TRBJ1-1, with D uncertain. The CDR3 sequence is 14 residues long. Trimming took off 2 bases at V and 5 bases at J, with 13 bases between the two ends. CDR1 and CDR2 from the germline V gene are SGHDT and YYEEEE. The chain's CDR3 is CASSFWDRETEAFF. As DNA, the CDR3 is TGTGCCAGCAGCTTTTGGGATAGGGAGACTGAAGCTTTCTTT.

The chain carries TRBV13 and TRBJ1-4; TRBD1 aligns across 7 bases. The CDR3 covers 14 residues. After removal of 5 bases from V and 8 bases from J, the junction contained 8 bases not matched to a gene. Germline-derived CDR1 and CDR2 are PRHDT and FYEKMQ (reference sequence). The CDR3 DNA follows: TGTGCCAGCAGCCTACGACAGGGTGGGGAAAAACTGTTTTTT. The encoded protein is CASSLRQGGEKLFF.

This clone was observed a handful of times. The gene calls are TRBV2 and TRBJ1-4; 7 nucleotides agree with TRBD1. The germline CDR1 and CDR2 sequences are SNHLY and FYNNEI. The CDR3 loop spans 15 amino acids. V gave up 2 bases and J gave up 6 bases; unmatched junction bases: 6. CDR3 bases: TGTGCCAGCAGTGAATTGAGGGGGCGCGATGAAAAACTGTTTTTT. It translates to CASSELRGRDEKLFF.

This clone came up once. This rearrangement joins TRBV28 to TRBJ2-7; tentatively, D is TRBD2 (5 bases). The germline V and J ends were trimmed by 9 bases and 0 bases, with 27 bases remaining between them. This CDR3 is 18 amino acids long. Germline V gene data show CDR1 as MDHEN and CDR2 as SYDVKM. The chain's CDR3 is CASSIARLGVRSSYEQYF. The CDR3 bases are TGTGCCAGTTCCATAGCCCGACTGGGAGTAAGGTCCTCCTACGAGCAGTACTTC.

V gene TRBV7-2 combines with J gene TRBJ1-3; TRBD1 might be the D (5 bases). V was clipped by 1 base and J by 0 bases, with 16 bases between them. The length of the CDR3 is 18 residues. The germline CDR1 and CDR2 sequences are SGHTA and FQGNSA. In DNA form, the CDR3 reads TGTGCCAGCAGCTTAGAGTCGGGCAGGGCCTTCTCTGGAAACACCATATATTTT. Amino acid sequence: CASSLESGRAFSGNTIYF.

This clone has only one observation. This sequence joins TRBV6-2 or TRBV6-3 and TRBJ1-6; D may be TRBD1 (5 bases). V was shortened by 0 bases and J by 10 bases, with 22 bases between the two germline ends. Germline assignment: CDR1 MNHEY and CDR2 SVGEGT. This CDR3 comprises 18 residues. Here the CDR3 reads CASSYSIRDDRLESPLHF. The CDR3, as DNA: TGTGCCAGCAGTTACTCCATCCGGGACGACCGACTAGAATCACCCCTCCACTTT.

The V gene is TRBV6-2 or TRBV6-3, the J gene TRBJ2-1, with 9 bases aligning to TRBD2. There are 17 residues in the CDR3. Germline V gene sequence: CDR1 MNHEY, CDR2 SVGEGT. V lost 5 bases to trimming and J lost 7 bases; unmatched junction nucleotides: 15. CDR3 bases: TGTGCCAGCAGTAGGGAATTAGCGGGAGATGGTAGAAATGAGCAGTTCTTC. Translating gives CASSRELAGDGRNEQFF.

In this sample, this clone turned up once. The V and J genes are TRBV21-1 and TRBJ2-3; the table calls TRBD2, which could not be checked here. TRBV21-1 is described as a pseudogene. There are 17 residues in the CDR3. The CDR3 loop is CASSAPLPQRDCYTQYF. The CDR3 DNA is TGTGCCAGCAGCGCACCCCTTCCCCAGCGGGATTGTTATACGCAGTATTTT.

The chain is built from TRBV6-1 and TRBJ1-5; D gene uncertain. The V end was cut by 3 bases, the J end by 6 bases, with 9 bases between. The germline CDR1 and CDR2 sequences are MNHNS and SASEGT. CDR3 size: 13 residues. CDR3 sequence: CASSDRIRQPQHF. The CDR3, as DNA: TGTGCCAGCAGTGACAGAATACGTCAGCCCCAGCATTTT.

J is TRBJ1-1 and V is TRBV4-3; D is unclear. The CDR3 spans 15 residues. Trimming removed 1 base at V and 1 base at J, with 10 bases between. CDR1 is LGHNA, CDR2 YSLEER, per germline. The CDR3 nucleotides are TGCGCCAGCAGCCAAGCGAGGCCGTCGAACACTGAAGCTTTCTTT. It specifies CASSQARPSNTEAFF.

This chain links TRBV12-3 or TRBV12-4 with TRBJ1-2; D may be TRBD1 (5 bases). The CDR3 spans 12 residues. V was trimmed by 10 bases and J by 6 bases, leaving 15 bases between them. In nucleotides, the CDR3 is TGTGCCACCACCGGGGCGGGGCATGGCTACACCTTC. It codes for CATTGAGHGYTF.

The V call is TRBV7-8, the J call TRBJ1-2, with D possibly being TRBD1 (5 bases). Germline V CDR1 and CDR2: SGHVS, FQNEAQ. The CDR3 sequence is 14 residues long. Trimming left V 0 bases short and J 7 bases short, with 12 bases between. The CDR3 DNA reads TGTGCCAGCAGCTTAGCGGCAGGGTCGGGTGGCTACACCTTC. It translates to CASSLAAGSGGYTF.

The gene calls are TRBV6-5 and TRBJ2-2; a weak D match, TRBD1 (6 bases). Trimming stripped 1 base from V and 4 bases from J, with 10 bases between. Germline CDR1 is MNHEY and CDR2 is SVGAGI. The CDR3 length is 15 residues. CDR3 DNA: TGTGCCAGCAGTTACTTAGGACAGACCACCGGGGAGCTGTTTTTT. It yields the protein CASSYLGQTTGELFF.

The rearrangement links TRBV19 to TRBJ2-6; 10 bases are shared with TRBD1. The V gene's germline CDR1 is LNHDA and CDR2 SQIVND (reference sequence). V lost 4 bases and J lost 0; bases outside the gene matches: 6. This CDR3 spans 18 amino acids. The DNA of the CDR3 is TGTGCCAGTAGTACAGGGCGGACAGGGGGCTCTGGGGCCAACGTCCTGACTTTC. This encodes CASSTGRTGGSGANVLTF.

The count of this clone is one. The V call is TRBV28, the J call TRBJ1-4, with D uncertain. The CDR3 spans 11 residues. From germline, CDR1 is MDHEN and CDR2 SYDVKM. Between the trimmed V and J ends, which lost 3 bases and 7 bases, there was a span of 3 bases. DNA for the CDR3: TGTGCCAGCAGTTTTAGTGAAAAACTGTTTTTT. Encoded protein: CASSFSEKLFF.

V and J are TRBV4-1 and TRBJ1-2; D may be TRBD1 (6 bases). The CDR3 spans 15 residues. V was pared by 3 bases and J by 3 bases, with 14 bases between. From germline, CDR1 is MGHRA and CDR2 YSYEKL. CDR3 bases: TGCGCCAGCAGCCAGGGGGGGGCAGGGGACTATGGCTACACCTTC. It translates to CASSQGGAGDYGYTF.